This TCR beta chain comes out of a study of T cells in Graves' hyperthyroidism and ophthalmopathy (dated by TCRdb to about 2019). Regarding the complete study: Peripheral blood was collected at initial diagnosis, before any treatment. TCR V-J signatures able to tell the groups apart were searched for in a discovery cohort of 90 to 100 patients, of whom 43 had Graves' ophthalmopathy and under 65 had stable Graves' hyperthyroidism. An independent validation cohort of around 20 hyperthyroidism patients and about 16 patients who later progressed to ophthalmopathy tested prospective prediction of ophthalmopathy. In addition, the study compared T-cell repertoires in thyroid tissue and in blood from six Graves' hyperthyroidism patients. The paper reports TCR Vbeta CDR3 sequencing of over 120 peripheral blood samples: over 40 ophthalmopathy, around 80 hyperthyroidism and approximately 17 progressor patients. After sampling, hyperthyroidism patients received methimazole starting at 30 mg daily, and ophthalmopathy patients received high-dose intravenous methylprednisolone. The approximately 98 discovery patients were randomly divided into training and test sets at a 7:3 ratio. The full study reports these points: Most expanded thyroid clonotypes (frequency above 0.001) were also detected in blood, a finding suggesting that blood repertoires may reflect thyroid immune responses. In validation, progression to ophthalmopathy was predicted by the model with 55% to 71% sensitivity and 72% to 85% specificity, a median of approximately 7.1 months before onset. A model built on a 13 V-J signature distinguished ophthalmopathy from stable hyperthyroidism, reaching over 85% sensitivity and 81.08% specificity in cross-validation and 80%/75% in testing. Sample size was not statistically predetermined, and blinding of investigators to group allocation was not performed.

Stable Graves' hyperthyroidism was defined as the absence of progression to ophthalmopathy over 18 months of follow-up. The hyperthyroidism patients were between 18 and 65 years old and newly diagnosed, with a disease duration of less than 2 months. Any patient with an uncontrolled infection, another autoimmune disease, pregnancy or lactation was excluded. Diagnoses were established on the basis of clinical symptoms, serum thyroxine and TRAb, thyroid ultrasound, and orbital computed tomography. PBMCs were separated from around 9.1 ml of fresh peripheral blood using Ficoll-Paque density gradient centrifugation. Trizol reagent was used to extract total RNA, and RNA quality was then checked on an Agilent 2100 Bioanalyzer. Sequences SGHRS (CDR1) and YFSETQ (CDR2) are obtained from the germline V gene. The CDR3 sequence holds 14 residues, the cysteine and phenylalanine included. This entry keeps only the CDR3 DNA: 42 bases, framed from base 1. V was cut back by 0 bases and J by 3 bases, leaving a gap of 9 bases between them.

This clonotype was seen only a few times. It has no known antigen specificity. The input lacks base qualities; no much larger clone sits a single base away. Amplification of TCR beta CDR3 regions was carried out from RNA transcripts. A first-round RT-PCR of the TCR CDR3 used the HTBI primer set with the Qiagen OneStep RT-PCR kit. The libraries were constructed in a second round of multiplex PCR and then size-selected and purified. Paired-end sequencing of the libraries was performed with 100 bp reads on an Illumina HiSeq2000. The study's processing was this. SOAPnuke was used to process the raw data, with reads discarded if the reads contained adapters or uncalled bases, had a mean Phred below 15, or lacked an exact constant-primer or identifier match. COPE v1.2.5 was used to merge the high-quality paired reads, and each unique nucleotide sequence was defined as a clonotype. MiTCR v1.1 was used to align clonotypes to the IMGT TRBV, TRBD and TRBJ reference segments. The analysis included only V-J combinations with a frequency above 0.0001, which together covered 99% to 99.2% of the repertoires. The TCS score was defined as F50 (clonal expansion) divided by E x V (chaos), with BLOSUM62-based TCRdist calculated between CDR3 peptides within each V-J. Welch's t-statistics and random forest reduced 500 to 650 V-J features to 13, which were used in a naive Bayes classifier (R e1071). Clones were called with MiXCR by TCRdb after fastp trimmed the public reads at Q25, and only in-frame beta chains were retained. Each record represents a unique CDR3 protein, reported with the most common genes and DNA among its rows. These V and J calls rely on TCRdb rather than the paper's analysis. This sample is represented by approximately 560,000 distinct CDR3 sequences; approximately 14% of them were singletons. Clones ranked in the top ten supply around 7.5% of the sample.

The source material was blood. The rearrangement joined TRBV5-1 to TRBJ2-5; the D gene is not confidently resolved. The receptor's source is a woman aged 30 to 39 with Graves' hyperthyroidism. The base sequence is TGCGCCAGCAGCTTGGCTCAGCCTAAAGAGACCCAGTACTTC. The translation is CASSLAQPKETQYF.